The 15 T cell receptor beta chains given below trace back to one sample, sequenced in a study of T cells in Graves' hyperthyroidism and ophthalmopathy. The investigators amplified TCR beta CDR3 regions from RNA transcripts. With the HTBI primer set, the TCR CDR3 went through a first round of RT-PCR. TCRdb itself ran the multiplex PCR reads through MiXCR, one entry per CDR3 protein. This sample has fewer than 700,000 distinct CDR3 sequences, with roughly 16% found just once. Material: blood. All receptors come from a woman aged 25-40 years with Graves' hyperthyroidism.

There are many counts of this clonotype. The J gene is TRBJ1-5, the V gene TRBV12-3 or TRBV12-4; possibly TRBD1 for D (5 bases). The CDR3 is made up of 16 amino acids. V was pared by 1 base and J by 0 bases, with 10 bases between. In DNA, the CDR3 is TGTGCCAGCAGTTTAGTGGCAGGGAGTAGCAATCAGCCCCAGCATTTT. Protein product: CASSLVAGSSNQPQHF.

The table lists this clonotype with a few counts. DNA of the CDR3: TGTGCCAGCAGCCACCTAGCGATGCCGAACACCGGGGAGCTGTTTTTT. As protein: CASSHLAMPNTGELFF. The chain uses TRBV13 and TRBJ2-2; tentatively, D is TRBD2 (6 bases). The CDR3 extends over 16 amino acids. The ends were cut back, 5 bases at V and 0 bases at J, with 13 bases in the middle. The germline V gene encodes CDR1 PRHDT and CDR2 FYEKMQ (reference sequence). Combining the CDR3 with reference TRBV13 and TRBJ2-2 gives the whole variable domain AAGVIQSPRHLIKEKRETATLKCYPIPRHDTVYWYQQGPGQDPQFLISFYEKMQSDKGSIPDRFSAQQFSDYHSELNMSSLELGDSALYFCASSHLAMPNTGELFFGEGSRLTVL.

The chain employs TRBV6-1 and TRBJ1-6, with D maybe TRBD1 (5 bases). Germline assignment: CDR1 MNHNS and CDR2 SASEGT. The CDR3 runs 14 residues. With 5 bases removed from V and 13 bases from J, the gap between germline ends came to 18 bases. The CDR3 bases are TGTGCCAGCAGTCGGGACCTCGGCCCGCCCCCCCTCCACTTT. Its translation: CASSRDLGPPPLHF.

This clonotype was recorded a few times. The chain recombines TRBV29-1 with TRBJ1-2, with D hard to call. The V end lost 6 bases, the J end lost 3 bases, and 8 bases lay between the germline ends. The germline V gene has CDR1 SQVTM and CDR2 ANQGSEA. This CDR3 comprises 11 residues. The chain's CDR3 is CSVGSDYGYTF. The CDR3 DNA sequence: TGCAGCGTGGGCTCAGACTATGGCTACACCTTC.

This clonotype came up many times. The chain joins TRBV6-5 to TRBJ1-1, with D maybe TRBD1 (6 bases). Germline CDR1 reads MNHEY; CDR2 reads SVGAGI. CDR3 length: 15 amino acids. V was clipped by 0 bases and J by 1 base, with 9 bases between them. The CDR3 region is CASSYSPTGNTEAFF. For the CDR3, the DNA is TGTGCCAGCAGTTACTCCCCGACAGGGAACACTGAAGCTTTCTTT.

This clonotype was counted ten times or more. V gene TRBV11-2 combines with J gene TRBJ1-1, with D uncertain. The V gene lost 0 bases and the J gene lost 4 bases, with 15 bases spanning the gap. The CDR3 sequence is 16 residues long. CDR1 is SGHAT and CDR2 is FQNNGV in the germline V gene. CDR3 DNA: TGTGCCAGCAGCTTAGATAGGCGGGGAAAAGGCACTGAAGCTTTCTTT. This gives the protein CASSLDRRGKGTEAFF.

This clonotype was observed at least ten times. The rearrangement joins TRBV29-1 to TRBJ2-3, with 13 positions matching TRBD2. CDR3 length equals 15 residues. Germline assignment: CDR1 SQVTM and CDR2 ANQGSEA. V lost 4 bases to trimming and J lost 1 base; unmatched junction nucleotides: 2. The CDR3, as DNA: TGCAGCGTTGGGACTAGCGGGGGAGGCACAGATACGCAGTATTTT. Protein: CSVGTSGGGTDTQYF.

This clonotype was observed at least ten times. J is TRBJ2-7 and V is TRBV7-2, with TRBD1 matching 8 bases. With 5 bases clipped from V and 6 bases from J, the junction kept 3 bases outside the gene matches. The CDR3 totals 12 residues. Per the germline V gene, CDR1 is SGHTA and CDR2 is FQGNSA. CDR3 sequence: CASSRGTGEQYF. The CDR3 bases are TGTGCCAGCAGCCGCGGGACAGGCGAGCAGTACTTC.

This clonotype has more than one count but fewer than ten. This chain joins TRBV5-1 and TRBJ2-1; TRBD2 agrees at 7 bases. Losses at the gene ends were 0 bases for V and 2 bases for J; bases not matched to a gene: 5. Germline-derived CDR1 and CDR2 are SGHRS and YFSETQ. The CDR3 length is 16 residues. As DNA, the CDR3 is TGCGCCAGCAGCTTGGGCGGGAGTATGACCTACAATGAGCAGTTCTTC. This encodes CASSLGGSMTYNEQFF.

V and J are TRBV9 and TRBJ2-1; TRBD2 aligns across 7 bases. Germline CDR1 is SGDLS and CDR2 is YYNGEE. CDR3 length: 14 amino acids. V dropped 4 bases and J dropped 6; count of bases not matched to a gene: 7. The DNA for the CDR3 is TGTGCCAGCAGCACAACCGGGACTACCAATGAGCAGTTCTTC. Translating gives CASSTTGTTNEQFF.

With regard to this clonotype: The junction shows a germline mismatch at one end, possibly a read error. The chain links TRBV12-3 or TRBV12-4 to TRBJ2-5, with no clear D. The CDR3 sequence is 14 residues long. The CDR3 nucleotides are TGTGCCAGCAGTTTGTCGCACCTACAAGAAACCCAGTACTTC. Protein sequence: CASSLSHLQETQYF.

This clonotype was observed many times. V and J are TRBV18 and TRBJ2-5, with D hard to call. Trimming removed 1 base at V and 0 bases at J, with 6 bases between. Germline-derived CDR1 and CDR2 are KGHSH and LQKENI. The CDR3 consists of 14 residues. The CDR3 is CASSPLRNQETQYF. For the CDR3, the DNA is TGTGCCAGCTCACCACTGAGAAACCAAGAGACCCAGTACTTC.

This sequence joins TRBV19 and TRBJ1-1; tentative D call: TRBD1 (6 bases). This CDR3 has 14 amino acids. The germline V and J ends were trimmed by 3 bases and 2 bases, with 10 bases remaining between them. CDR1 is LNHDA and CDR2 is SQIVND in the germline V gene (reference sequence). The CDR3 sequence is CASSIGTLNTEAFF. CDR3 nucleotides: TGTGCCAGTAGTATCGGGACATTAAACACTGAAGCTTTCTTT.

V usage is TRBV11-3 and J usage is TRBJ1-1, with D perhaps TRBD1 (5 bases). The germline gives CDR1 SGHNT, CDR2 YENEEA. Trimming took off 5 bases at V and 0 bases at J, with 10 bases between the two ends. The CDR3 is 14 amino acids. The CDR3 loop reads CASSQGDMNTEAFF. The DNA of the CDR3 is TGTGCCAGCAGCCAAGGGGATATGAACACTGAAGCTTTCTTT.

This clonotype came up many times. The chain uses TRBV6-2 or TRBV6-3 and TRBJ2-7; 8 nucleotides align to TRBD2. V lost 6 bases, J lost 2 bases, and 12 bases stayed unmatched. The CDR3 covers 16 residues. Germline V gene lookup returns CDR1 MNHEY and CDR2 SVGEGT. The CDR3 here is CASRRITSGLTYEQYF. Written as DNA, the CDR3 is TGTGCCAGCAGACGAATTACTAGCGGATTAACCTACGAGCAGTACTTC.